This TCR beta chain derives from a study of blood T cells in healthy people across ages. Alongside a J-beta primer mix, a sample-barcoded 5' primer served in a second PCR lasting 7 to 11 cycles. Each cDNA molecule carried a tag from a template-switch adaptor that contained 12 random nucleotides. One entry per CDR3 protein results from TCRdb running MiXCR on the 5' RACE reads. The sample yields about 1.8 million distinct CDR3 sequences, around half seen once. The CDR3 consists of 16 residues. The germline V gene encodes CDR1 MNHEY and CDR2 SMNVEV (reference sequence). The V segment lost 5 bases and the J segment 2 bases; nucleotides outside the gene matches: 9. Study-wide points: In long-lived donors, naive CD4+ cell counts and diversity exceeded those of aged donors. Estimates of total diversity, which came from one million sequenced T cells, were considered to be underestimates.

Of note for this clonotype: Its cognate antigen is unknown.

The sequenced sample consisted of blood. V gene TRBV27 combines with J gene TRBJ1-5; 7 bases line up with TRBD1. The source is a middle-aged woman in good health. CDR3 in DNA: TGTGCCAGCAGTAAGTCGACAGGGTGGCGCAATCAGCCCCAGCATTTT. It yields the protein CASSKSTGWRNQPQHF.